This passage covers 22 T cell receptor beta chains from one sample sequenced in a study of T cell responses to AZD1222 COVID-19 vaccine. Repertoires were generated with immunoSEQ multiplex PCR, while TCRdb's copy carries only in-frame clones and drops some. The sample lists roughly 150,000 clones, about 91% seen once, with less than 2.5% in the top ten. The sequencing used peripheral blood, collected on day 0 of AZD1222 vaccination. The receptors derive from an adult in good health.

The rearrangement links TRBV27 to TRBJ2-1; D tentatively reads TRBD1 or TRBD2 (5 bases each). Per the germline V gene, CDR1 is MNHEY and CDR2 is SMNVEV (reference sequence). Trimming cost V 5 bases and J 6 bases, with 20 bases left between them. This CDR3 has 16 amino acids. CDR3 loop: CASSPPRGVRVNEQFF. The CDR3 region has the DNA TGTGCCAGCAGTCCCCCTAGGGGAGTACGTGTCAATGAGCAGTTCTTC.

This sequence joins TRBV10-3 and TRBJ1-5; weak D call: TRBD1 (6 bases). Germline CDR1 and CDR2: ENHRY and SYGVKD. Trimming removed 4 bases at V and 4 bases at J, with 14 bases between. The length of the CDR3 is 15 residues. CDR3 sequence reads: CAISGSGQQNQPQHF. The CDR3 nucleotides are TGTGCCATCAGTGGGTCCGGACAGCAAAATCAGCCCCAGCATTTT.

The chain has TRBV7-8 and TRBJ2-1; TRBD2 aligns across 9 bases. J lost 0 bases, V lost 5 bases, and 2 bases had no gene match. CDR1 SGHVS and CDR2 FQNEAQ come from the germline V gene. This CDR3 has 15 amino acids. This chain's CDR3 is CASSRSGSSYNEQFF. The CDR3 nucleotides read TGTGCCAGCAGCCGTAGCGGGAGCTCCTACAATGAGCAGTTCTTC. Looking up the rest from reference TRBV7-8 and TRBJ2-1 gives the full variable domain: GAGVSQSPRYKVAKRGQDVALRCDPISGHVSLFWYQQALGQGPEFLTYFQNEAQLDKSGLPSDRFFAERPEGSVSTLKIQRTQQEDSAVYLCASSRSGSSYNEQFFGPGTRLTVL.

The chain has TRBV7-9 and TRBJ1-2; D not certain. CDR3 length: 13 amino acids. The germline CDR1 and CDR2 sequences are SEHNR and FQNEAQ (reference sequence). The V gene lost 0 bases and the J gene lost 5 bases, with 7 bases spanning the gap. CDR3 sequence (DNA): TGTGCCAGCAGCTTAGCGTTAGTTTATGGCTACACCTTC. Encoded protein: CASSLALVYGYTF.

V and J are TRBV5-4 and TRBJ2-3; possibly TRBD2 for D (5 bases). The CDR3 spans 17 residues. Looked up from germline, CDR1 is SGHNT and CDR2 is YYREEE (reference sequence). V shed 5 bases and J shed 0 bases, with 19 bases lying between them. The CDR3 DNA reads as TGTGCCAGCAGGTTCGGGCGGGCCGTTGCTAGCACAGATACGCAGTATTTT. Protein product: CASRFGRAVASTDTQYF.

The DNA of the CDR3 is TGTGCCAGCAGCTTAGGGGCTCCGGGACCGTTTGAAGCTTTCTTT. Amino acids: CASSLGAPGPFEAFF. J is TRBJ1-1 and V is TRBV7-3; maybe TRBD1 (5 bases). The CDR3 covers 15 residues. The germline gives CDR1 SGHTA, CDR2 FQGTGA. V shed 2 bases and J shed 7 bases, with 17 bases lying between them.

This chain connects TRBV3-1 (or the pseudogene TRBV3-2) to TRBJ2-1; 7 bases line up with TRBD2. The CDR3 is 15 residues long. The ends lost 0 bases at V and 4 bases at J; junction bases unmatched: 3. In germline, CDR1 is LGHDT, CDR2 YNNKEL (reference sequence). The CDR3 spells CASSQDPSGYNEQFF. The CDR3 bases are TGTGCCAGCAGCCAAGATCCTAGCGGATACAATGAGCAGTTCTTC.

J is TRBJ2-1 and V is TRBV4-3; D unresolved. Looked up from germline, CDR1 is LGHNA and CDR2 is YSLEER. The CDR3 is 16 amino acids. V lost 1 base and J 8 bases, leaving 18 bases between the germline ends. The CDR3 DNA sequence: TGCGCCAGCAGCCAAGCCGACCTATCTATAACGGATGAGCAGTTCTTC. Translating gives CASSQADLSITDEQFF.

The chain recombines TRBV11-2 with TRBJ2-3, with D perhaps matching TRBD1 or TRBD2 (5 bases each). V was cut by 5 bases and J by 2 bases, with 11 bases left in between. This CDR3 region has 14 residues. Germline-derived CDR1 and CDR2 are SGHAT and FQNNGV. The CDR3 DNA reads as TGTGCCAGCAGCGAGGGGACGCACACAGATACGCAGTATTTT. As protein: CASSEGTHTDTQYF.

As for this clone: The same CDR3 is also encoded by other DNA sequences in this sample. The chain recombines TRBV4-2 with TRBJ1-5; D is ambiguous. Germline V gene lookup returns CDR1 LGHNA and CDR2 YNFKEQ. The CDR3 runs to 16 residues. V shed 0 bases and J shed 1 base, with 10 bases lying between them. CDR3 in DNA: TGTGCCAGCAGCCAAGAGGCGTTGCCCAGCAATCAGCCCCAGCATTTT. Its translation: CASSQEALPSNQPQHF.

The chain is built from TRBV30 and TRBJ1-1; maybe TRBD1 (6 bases). The V gene's germline CDR1 is GTSNPN and CDR2 SVGIG (reference sequence). The V end was cut by 0 bases, the J end by 4 bases, with 9 bases between. The CDR3 extends over 13 amino acids. CDR3 in amino acids: CAWSVGGTTEAFF. Written as DNA, the CDR3 is TGTGCCTGGAGTGTAGGGGGGACCACTGAAGCTTTCTTT. Full variable domain (rest looked up from reference TRBV30 and TRBJ1-1): SQTIHQWPATLVQPVGSPLSLECTVEGTSNPNLYWYRQAAGRGLQLLFYSVGIGQISSEVPQNLSASRPQDRQFILSSKKLLLSDSGFYLCAWSVGGTTEAFFGQGTRLTVV.

This clone has a single count. This sequence joins TRBV28 and TRBJ2-1; no firm D call. The germline gives CDR1 MDHEN, CDR2 SYDVKM. This CDR3 comprises 11 residues. The V end was cut by 10 bases, the J end by 10 bases, with 14 bases between. The CDR3: CATTLGREQFF. The CDR3 DNA follows: TGTGCCACCACCTTGGGCAGGGAGCAGTTCTTC.

The chain carries TRBV28 and TRBJ2-2, with 8 positions matching TRBD1. The V gene end was trimmed by 6 bases and the J gene end by 2 bases; junction bases not matched to a gene: 5. Germline CDR1 and CDR2: MDHEN and SYDVKM. This CDR3 is built from 15 residues. CDR3 in amino acids: CASREDRANTGELFF. The CDR3, as DNA: TGTGCCAGCAGGGAGGACAGGGCAAACACCGGGGAGCTGTTTTTT.

The chain recombines TRBV27 with TRBJ1-2; 8 bases fit TRBD1. The CDR3 totals 17 residues. The V gene's germline CDR1 is MNHEY and CDR2 SMNVEV (reference sequence). Trimming took 6 bases from V and 3 from J; bases not matched to a gene: 15. DNA for the CDR3: TGTGCCAGCAGCCCTAGCACAGGGGGGGGGAAAGACTATGGCTACACCTTC. Translating gives CASSPSTGGGKDYGYTF.

V gene TRBV5-6 combines with J gene TRBJ1-1; possibly TRBD1 for D (5 bases). CDR3 length: 15 amino acids. The V gene's germline CDR1 is SGHDT and CDR2 YYEEEE. The germline V and J ends were trimmed by 1 base and 4 bases, with 14 bases remaining between them. CDR3 protein: CASSLSNSGGTEAFF. CDR3 DNA sequence: TGTGCCAGCAGCTTGTCGAACAGCGGGGGCACTGAAGCTTTCTTT. The full variable domain, its missing parts supplied by reference TRBV5-6 and TRBJ1-1, is DAGVTQSPTHLIKTRGQQVTLRCSPKSGHDTVSWYQQALGQGPQFIFQYYEEEERQRGNFPDRFSGHQFPNYSSELNVNALLLGDSALYLCASSLSNSGGTEAFFGQGTRLTVV.

The chain carries TRBV10-3 and TRBJ1-1; a weak D match, TRBD1 (6 bases). The CDR3 extends over 14 amino acids. CDR1 ENHRY and CDR2 SYGVKD come from the germline V gene. The V end lost 4 bases, the J end lost 4 bases, and 13 bases lay between the germline ends. The CDR3 DNA follows: TGTGCCATCAGTGCCATGACAGGTAGCACTGAAGCTTTCTTT. Residues: CAISAMTGSTEAFF.

The rearrangement links TRBV4-3 to TRBJ2-3; 8 nucleotides align to TRBD2. V shed 1 base and J 2 bases; nucleotides not matched to a gene: 8. Germline V gene lookup returns CDR1 LGHNA and CDR2 YSLEER. This CDR3 is 17 amino acids long. CDR3 in amino acids: CASSQVSSGIDTDTQYF. As DNA, the CDR3 is TGCGCCAGCAGCCAAGTGAGTAGCGGGATCGACACAGATACGCAGTATTTT.

The V call is TRBV18, the J call TRBJ1-1; the D gene is possibly TRBD1 (5 bases). This CDR3 contains 13 residues. Germline CDR1 and CDR2: KGHSH and LQKENI. The V end lost 6 bases, the J end lost 5 bases, and 13 bases lay between the germline ends. As DNA, the CDR3 is TGTGCCAGCTCGCGGACCCGGGGGACTGAAGCTTTCTTT. Its protein is CASSRTRGTEAFF.

Here the CDR3 reads CASSGPRAADTQYF. DNA for the CDR3: TGTGCTAGCTCCGGGCCCCGAGCGGCAGATACGCAGTATTTT. The chain carries TRBV12-5 and TRBJ2-3; weak D call: TRBD2 (5 bases). V was pared by 9 bases and J by 4 bases, with 17 bases between. The CDR3 extends over 14 amino acids. Germline V lookup: CDR1 LGHNT, CDR2 FRNRAP.

The CDR3 here is CASSLGDRRSQPQHF. As DNA, the CDR3 is TGTGCCAGCAGCTTAGGAGACCGGAGGAGCCAGCCCCAGCATTTT. V is TRBV11-2 and J is TRBJ1-5, with unresolved D. The germline CDR1 and CDR2 sequences are SGHAT and FQNNGV. CDR3 size: 15 residues. Trimming shortened V by 1 base and J by 7 bases, and 14 bases separated the two germline ends.

The chain couples TRBV19 to TRBJ2-1; TRBD2 aligns across 13 bases. CDR3 length: 15 amino acids. Looked up from germline, CDR1 is LNHDA and CDR2 is SQIVND (reference sequence). Trimming removed 3 bases from V and 6 bases from J; junction bases left unmatched: 2. The CDR3 DNA reads as TGTGCCAGTAGTATTGGGACTAGCGGGGCCAATGAGCAGTTCTTC. Its protein is CASSIGTSGANEQFF.

The rearrangement joins TRBV19 to TRBJ1-5; 11 bases are shared with TRBD1. The V and J ends lost 7 bases and 4 bases, in that order; junction bases with no gene match: 6. The CDR3 length is 15 residues. Germline values: CDR1 LNHDA, CDR2 SQIVND (reference sequence). CDR3 residues: CASTGQGARNQPQHF. Written as DNA, the CDR3 is TGTGCCAGTACCGGACAGGGGGCGCGGAATCAGCCCCAGCATTTT.